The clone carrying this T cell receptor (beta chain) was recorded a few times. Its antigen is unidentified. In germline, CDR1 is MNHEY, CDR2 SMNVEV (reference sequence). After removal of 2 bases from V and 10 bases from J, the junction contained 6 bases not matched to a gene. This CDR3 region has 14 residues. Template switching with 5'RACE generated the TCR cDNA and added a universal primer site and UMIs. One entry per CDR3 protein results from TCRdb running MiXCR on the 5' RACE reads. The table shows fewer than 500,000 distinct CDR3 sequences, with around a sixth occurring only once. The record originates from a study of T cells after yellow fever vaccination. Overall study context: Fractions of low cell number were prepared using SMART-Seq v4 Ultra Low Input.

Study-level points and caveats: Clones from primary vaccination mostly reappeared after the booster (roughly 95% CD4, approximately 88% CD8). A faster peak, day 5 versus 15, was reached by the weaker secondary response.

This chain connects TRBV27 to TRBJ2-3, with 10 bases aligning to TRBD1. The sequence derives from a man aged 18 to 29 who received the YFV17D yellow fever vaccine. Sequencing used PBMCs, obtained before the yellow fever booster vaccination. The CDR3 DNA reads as TGTGCCAGCAGTTTAGTGGGGACAGGGGTTGCGCAGTATTTT. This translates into CASSLVGTGVAQYF.